Below are 21 T cell receptor beta chains sequenced from a single sample in a study of T cell responses to AZD1222 COVID-19 vaccine. Measured with immunoSEQ multiplex PCR; TCRdb has only the in-frame clones, and not every one. The top ten hold approximately 10% of the sample, which has 150,000 to 200,000 clones, 88% seen once. This sample comprised peripheral blood, obtained 28 days after the second AZD1222 dose. All receptors derive from an adult who received the AZD1222 COVID-19 vaccine.

This clone is a singleton in its sample. The chain couples TRBV5-4 to TRBJ2-4, with D maybe TRBD1 (6 bases). The CDR3 is 16 amino acids. The V gene's germline CDR1 is SGHNT and CDR2 YYREEE (reference sequence). Trimming pared 4 bases from V and 0 bases from J, leaving 14 bases between. CDR3 nucleotide sequence: TGTGCCAGCAGCGCGGACAGAACCGTAGCCAAAAACATTCAGTACTTC. Protein product: CASSADRTVAKNIQYF.

CDR3 residues: CASSLVETGGTEAFF. Here the CDR3 DNA reads TGTGCCAGCAGCTTAGTGGAGACAGGGGGCACTGAAGCTTTCTTT. The rearrangement joins TRBV7-8 to TRBJ1-1, with TRBD1 identical over 9 bases. Per germline, CDR1 SGHVS and CDR2 FQNEAQ. The CDR3 has 15 residues. V gave up 1 base and J gave up 4 bases; unmatched junction bases: 4.

Here the CDR3 reads CASSSRGGELFF. CDR3 bases: TGTGCCAGCAGTTCACGTGGCGGGGAGCTGTTTTTT. The chain recombines TRBV5-4 with TRBJ2-2; no reliable D call. The germline V and J ends were trimmed by 5 bases and 7 bases, with 9 bases remaining between them. Germline values: CDR1 SGHNT, CDR2 YYREEE (reference sequence). This CDR3 is 12 amino acids long.

For this clone: The germline gene is not matched at one end of the junction; a read error may be the cause. V usage is TRBV28 and J usage is TRBJ2-6, with TRBD1 matching over 8 bases. This CDR3 has 14 residues. CDR1 and CDR2 from the germline V gene are MDHEN and SYDVKM. CDR3: CASSQDRVAHRGSF. The CDR3 nucleotides are TGTGCCAGCAGCCAGGACAGGGTCGCCCACAGAGGGAGTTTC.

Concerning this clone: Distinct nucleotide sequences in the sample also encode this CDR3. The genes are TRBV5-5 and TRBJ2-7; D is ambiguous. Trimming cost V 0 bases and J 4 bases, with 8 bases left between them. The length of the CDR3 is 13 residues. From germline, CDR1 is SGHKS and CDR2 YYEKEE (reference sequence). The CDR3 region is CASSLGPLYEQYF. As DNA, the CDR3 is TGTGCCAGCAGCTTGGGGCCCCTTTACGAGCAGTACTTC.

The V call is TRBV5-1, the J call TRBJ2-7; possibly TRBD2 for D (6 bases). Trimming removed 0 bases from V and 0 bases from J, with 13 bases in between. This CDR3 is built from 16 residues. Germline CDR1 is SGHRS and CDR2 is YFSETQ. The CDR3 DNA reads as TGCGCCAGCAGCTTGGGTACCGGGGGAAGCTCCTACGAGCAGTACTTC. This sequence encodes CASSLGTGGSSYEQYF.

The chain has TRBV18 and TRBJ2-5; tentative D call: TRBD1 (6 bases). The CDR3 has 14 amino acids. The V and J ends lost 3 bases and 4 bases respectively, with 12 bases between them. Per the germline V gene, CDR1 is KGHSH and CDR2 is LQKENI. The CDR3 nucleotides read TGTGCCAGCTCACCCACAGGGTCCGCAGAGACCCAGTACTTC. It encodes CASSPTGSAETQYF.

This chain uses TRBV9 with TRBJ1-6; TRBD1 matches 9 bases. The CDR3 spans 16 residues. Germline V gene lookup returns CDR1 SGDLS and CDR2 YYNGEE. V lost 4 bases, J lost 5 bases, and 7 bases stayed unmatched. The CDR3 region has the DNA TGTGCCAGCAGCCCTCGAGGGACAGGGCATAATTCACCCCTCCACTTT. Translation: CASSPRGTGHNSPLHF.

The chain combines TRBV9 with TRBJ1-6, with D uncertain. V shed 0 bases and J shed 7 bases, with 11 bases lying between them. The CDR3 is 15 amino acids. In germline, CDR1 is SGDLS, CDR2 YYNGEE. CDR3 coding DNA: TGTGCCAGCAGCGTAGTGGCGGGAATCAATTCACCCCTCCACTTT. It encodes CASSVVAGINSPLHF.

This sequence joins TRBV6-6 and TRBJ1-1; D gene uncertain. Trimming took off 8 bases at V and 1 base at J, with 11 bases between the two ends. Germline loops: CDR1 MNHNY, CDR2 SVGAGI (reference sequence). This CDR3 has 13 amino acids. The DNA of the CDR3 is TGTGCCAGCCGAAGGCAAGAGAACACTGAAGCTTTCTTT. Translated: CASRRQENTEAFF.

The chain uses TRBV2 and TRBJ2-4, with TRBD1 matching 9 bases. Germline values: CDR1 SNHLY, CDR2 FYNNEI. CDR3 length: 13 residues. V dropped 4 bases and J dropped 7; count of bases not matched to a gene: 2. CDR3 protein: CASSGQGVNIQYF. The DNA for the CDR3 is TGTGCCAGCAGTGGACAGGGGGTGAACATTCAGTACTTC.

The V gene is TRBV2, the J gene TRBJ1-3; D ambiguous. Per germline, CDR1 SNHLY and CDR2 FYNNEI. Trimming cost V 8 bases and J 0 bases, with 11 bases left between them. This CDR3 spans 14 amino acids. The CDR3 reads CASGGVTSGNTIYF. For the CDR3, the DNA is TGTGCCAGCGGAGGAGTGACCTCTGGAAACACCATATATTTT.

CDR3 DNA sequence: TGTGCCAGCAGCCAAGACGACGAATCACCCCTCCACTTT. Protein sequence: CASSQDDESPLHF. The chain combines TRBV3-1 (or the pseudogene TRBV3-2) with TRBJ1-6; no definite D call. Trimming pared 0 bases from V and 10 bases from J, leaving 7 bases between. Germline V lookup: CDR1 LGHDT, CDR2 YNNKEL (reference sequence). This CDR3 spans 13 amino acids.

A few counts support this clone. CDR3 nucleotide sequence: TGTGCCAGCAGCTCTTACGGACAGGTCGCAAACACTGAAGCTTTCTTT. Translated: CASSSYGQVANTEAFF. This sequence joins TRBV7-8 and TRBJ1-1, with 7 bases fitting TRBD1. This CDR3 spans 16 amino acids. The V gene end was trimmed by 4 bases and the J gene end by 2 bases; junction bases not matched to a gene: 10. Germline V gene lookup returns CDR1 SGHVS and CDR2 FQNEAQ.

The chain combines TRBV4-2 with TRBJ1-1; D is perhaps TRBD1 (6 bases). Germline V gives CDR1 LGHNA, CDR2 YNFKEQ. The CDR3 consists of 14 residues. Trimming shortened V by 5 bases and J by 3 bases, and 13 bases separated the two germline ends. Written as DNA, the CDR3 is TGTGCCAGCAGCGACCCTACAGGGCACACTGAAGCTTTCTTT. Its translation is CASSDPTGHTEAFF.

The J gene is TRBJ2-2, the V gene TRBV7-6; no clear D. Germline CDR1 and CDR2: SGHVS and FNYEAQ. This CDR3 has 13 amino acids. V lost 7 bases, J lost 4 bases, and 10 bases lay in between. CDR3: CASTNRFTGELFF. The DNA of the CDR3 is TGTGCCAGCACTAATCGGTTCACCGGGGAGCTGTTTTTT.

The chain joins TRBV28 to TRBJ2-3; D is possibly TRBD2 (6 bases). Looked up from germline, CDR1 is MDHEN and CDR2 is SYDVKM. Trimming removed 5 bases from V and 6 bases from J, with 18 bases in between. The CDR3 is 15 residues long. The DNA of the CDR3 is TGTGCCAGCAGTCCTTCCGGGGGTCTTGGGGATACGCAGTATTTT. It codes for CASSPSGGLGDTQYF.

The V gene is TRBV6-1, the J gene TRBJ1-1; the D gene is possibly TRBD1 (6 bases). The CDR3 has 13 residues. Germline V gives CDR1 MNHNS, CDR2 SASEGT. Trimming took off 5 bases at V and 1 base at J, with 8 bases between the two ends. The CDR3 sequence is CASSQDRNTEAFF. The DNA of the CDR3 is TGTGCCAGCAGTCAGGACAGGAACACTGAAGCTTTCTTT.

The rearrangement joins TRBV5-1 to TRBJ2-1, with 8 bases matching TRBD1. The germline V gene has CDR1 SGHRS and CDR2 YFSETQ. This CDR3 spans 15 amino acids. With V trimmed by 2 bases and J by 5 bases, 6 bases remained unmatched. The CDR3 reads CASSFRDRGDNEQFF. The CDR3 nucleotides read TGCGCCAGCAGCTTTCGAGACAGGGGCGACAATGAGCAGTTCTTC.

This clone has a single count. The chain couples TRBV30 to TRBJ1-4, with a possible D match to TRBD1 (5 bases). The CDR3 covers 12 residues. Between the trimmed V and J ends, which lost 3 bases and 7 bases, there was a span of 9 bases. Per the germline V gene, CDR1 is GTSNPN and CDR2 is SVGIG (reference sequence). The CDR3 reads CAWSEGREKLFF. The CDR3 bases are TGTGCCTGGAGCGAGGGGCGTGAAAAACTGTTTTTT. The complete variable domain, with remaining parts taken from reference TRBV30 and TRBJ1-4, reads SQTIHQWPATLVQPVGSPLSLECTVEGTSNPNLYWYRQAAGRGLQLLFYSVGIGQISSEVPQNLSASRPQDRQFILSSKKLLLSDSGFYLCAWSEGREKLFFGSGTQLSVL.

V usage is TRBV6-1 and J usage is TRBJ1-5; D uncertain. The V end was cut by 3 bases, the J end by 0 bases, with 3 bases between. This CDR3 contains 13 residues. Per the germline V gene, CDR1 is MNHNS and CDR2 is SASEGT. CDR3 residues: CASSDVSNQPQHF. The CDR3 DNA reads as TGTGCCAGCAGTGACGTTAGCAATCAGCCCCAGCATTTT.